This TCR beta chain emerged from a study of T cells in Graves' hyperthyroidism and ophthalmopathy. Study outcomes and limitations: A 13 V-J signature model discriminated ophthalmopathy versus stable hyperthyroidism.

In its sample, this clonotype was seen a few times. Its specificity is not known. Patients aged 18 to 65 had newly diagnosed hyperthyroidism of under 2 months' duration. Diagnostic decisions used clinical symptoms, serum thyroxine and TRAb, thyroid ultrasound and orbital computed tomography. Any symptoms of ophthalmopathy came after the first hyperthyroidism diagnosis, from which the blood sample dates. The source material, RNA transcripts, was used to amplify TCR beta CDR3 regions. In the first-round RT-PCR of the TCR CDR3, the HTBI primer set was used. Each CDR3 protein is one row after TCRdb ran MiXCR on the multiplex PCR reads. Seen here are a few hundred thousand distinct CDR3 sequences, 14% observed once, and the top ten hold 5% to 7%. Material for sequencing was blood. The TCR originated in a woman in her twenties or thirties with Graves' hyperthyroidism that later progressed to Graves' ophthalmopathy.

CDR3 loop: CSARWGRAEDTQYF. CDR3 in DNA: TGCAGTGCTAGATGGGGGAGGGCCGAAGATACGCAGTATTTT. The chain carries TRBV20-1 and TRBJ2-3, with 7 bases that match TRBD2. Germline V gives CDR1 DFQATT, CDR2 SNEGSKA (reference sequence). Trimming removed 2 bases from V and 5 bases from J; junction bases left unmatched: 7. This CDR3 spans 14 amino acids.